This T cell receptor beta chain was profiled in a study of identical twins. General study points: Surplus twin overlap in beta out-of-frame sequences was less pronounced. In drawing conclusions, the study used cross-sectional statistical analysis and did not follow the same donors.

This clonotype was seen at least ten times. Antigen specificity is unknown. One entry per CDR3 protein results from TCRdb running MiXCR on the 5' RACE reads. Altogether 500,000 to 650,000 distinct CDR3 sequences are present, about 7% being singletons, with the ten largest covering 1.6%. The donor group consisted entirely of healthy Caucasians. This sample was also put to use in a study of yellow fever vaccine responses in identical twins.

Input material: PBMCs. The clonotype comes from a woman under 30 in good health.

CDR3 sequence (DNA): TGTGCCAGCAGCCAAGATAGGGCTAGCGGGAGTAGCGATACGCAGTATTTT. This encodes CASSQDRASGSSDTQYF. The V and J genes are TRBV3-1 and TRBJ2-3; 10 nucleotides match TRBD2. The CDR3 has 17 residues. The V and J ends lost 0 bases and 6 bases, in that order; junction bases with no gene match: 9. Germline-derived CDR1 and CDR2 are LGHDT and YNNKEL (reference sequence).